Listed here are 16 T cell receptor beta chains from one sample, sequenced in a study of blood T cell repertoires in COVID-19. Profiled with immunoSEQ multiplex PCR; TCRdb holds only in-frame clones, not every one. The sample holds some 390,000 clones, 85% to 90% seen once. Material: PBMCs or T cells enriched from blood (not recorded which). The receptor source for this set is a young man who had recovered from COVID-19.

The chain combines TRBV29-1 with TRBJ2-2; tentative D call: TRBD2 (6 bases). Trimming cost V 0 bases and J 0 bases, with 11 bases left between them. CDR3 size: 16 residues. Looked up from germline, CDR1 is SQVTM and CDR2 is ANQGSEA. The CDR3 bases are TGCAGCGTTGAAGATGGACTATACGCGAACACCGGGGAGCTGTTTTTT. Protein sequence: CSVEDGLYANTGELFF.

The chain recombines TRBV21-1 with TRBJ2-5; the D call TRBD1 from the table was never checked on the DNA. TRBV21-1 is a pseudogene locus. CDR3 length: 13 amino acids. The chain's CDR3 is CASRQGVQETQYF. The CDR3 DNA reads as TGTGCCAGCAGGCAGGGGGTCCAAGAGACCCAGTACTTC.

The V and J genes are TRBV27 and TRBJ2-1, with 14 bases lining up with TRBD2. The germline V gene encodes CDR1 MNHEY and CDR2 SMNVEV (reference sequence). Germline trimming cut 8 bases from V and 9 bases from J; bases unmatched to any gene: 9. CDR3 length: 15 residues. Here the CDR3 DNA reads TGTGCCAGCCGGGGTGGGACTAGCGGGGGCAGTGAGCAGTTCTTC. Translating gives CASRGGTSGGSEQFF.

This clone was seen more than once but under ten times. The genes are TRBV19 and TRBJ1-5, with TRBD1 matching 12 bases. The germline V gene has CDR1 LNHDA and CDR2 SQIVND (reference sequence). This CDR3 has 15 residues. V trimming: 5 bases; J trimming: 15 bases; junction bases outside the gene matches: 14. CDR3: CASSASPGTGGSGHF. The DNA of the CDR3 is TGTGCCAGTAGTGCAAGTCCCGGGACAGGGGGCTCTGGGCATTTT.

The chain uses TRBV28 and TRBJ1-5, with a weak D call TRBD1 (5 bases). V gave up 5 bases and J gave up 5 bases, with 10 bases separating them. Germline lookup yields CDR1 MDHEN and CDR2 SYDVKM. The CDR3 loop spans 13 amino acids. CDR3 bases: TGTGCCAGCAGTCTGATCAGGGATCAGCCCCAGCATTTT. Its translation is CASSLIRDQPQHF.

This clone was detected a few times. The CDR3 region has the DNA TGTGCCAGCAGTTACTCGAGAGCGGCGCATGTGCAGTACTTC. Translation gives CASSYSRAAHVQYF. V usage is TRBV6-5 and J usage is TRBJ2-7, with D tentatively TRBD2 (5 bases). In germline, CDR1 is MNHEY, CDR2 SVGAGI. This CDR3 region has 14 residues. Trimming took off 0 bases at V and 9 bases at J, with 15 bases between the two ends.

Here the CDR3 reads CASGESGNTIYF. The CDR3, as DNA: TGTGCCAGCGGTGAGTCTGGAAACACCATATATTTT. The V gene is TRBV28, the J gene TRBJ1-3; D not certain. V dropped 8 bases and J dropped 1 base, with 6 bases sitting between them. The germline V gene encodes CDR1 MDHEN and CDR2 SYDVKM. This CDR3 is 12 amino acids long.

The V call is TRBV19, the J call TRBJ2-5, with TRBD1 matching 8 bases. There are 13 residues in the CDR3. Germline CDR1 LNHDA, CDR2 SQIVND (reference sequence). With 7 bases clipped from V and 4 bases from J, the junction kept 5 bases outside the gene matches. CDR3 amino acids: CASNPTGAETQYF. The CDR3 nucleotides are TGTGCCAGTAACCCGACAGGGGCAGAGACCCAGTACTTC.

V gene TRBV5-1 combines with J gene TRBJ2-5; D may be TRBD1 (6 bases). Per germline, CDR1 SGHRS and CDR2 YFSETQ. With 0 bases removed from V and 3 bases from J, the gap between germline ends came to 9 bases. The CDR3 is 14 residues long. The DNA for the CDR3 is TGCGCCAGCAGCTTGGCGGCAGGGGAAGAGACCCAGTACTTC. It yields the protein CASSLAAGEETQYF.

The V and J genes are TRBV24-1 and TRBJ2-2, with a weak D call TRBD2 (6 bases). From germline, CDR1 is KGHDR and CDR2 SFDVKD. CDR3 length: 16 residues. Trimming took 4 bases from V and 3 from J, leaving 14 bases between them. This CDR3 is CATSDPGTGDTGELFF. The DNA for the CDR3 is TGTGCCACCAGTGACCCTGGGACTGGGGACACCGGGGAGCTGTTTTTT.

The V gene is TRBV28, the J gene TRBJ1-4, with 7 bases fitting TRBD1. This CDR3 is built from 13 residues. In germline, CDR1 is MDHEN, CDR2 SYDVKM. The ends lost 11 bases at V and 8 bases at J; junction bases unmatched: 11. The CDR3 coding sequence is TGTGCCGGGAAGGGGGCAGGGAGGGAAAAACTGTTTTTT. Translation: CAGKGAGREKLFF.

V gene TRBV15 combines with J gene TRBJ2-7; no reliable D call. The CDR3 sequence is 12 residues long. Germline lookup yields CDR1 LNHNV and CDR2 YYDKDF (reference sequence). The V and J ends lost 6 bases and 5 bases respectively, with 11 bases between them. In DNA, the CDR3 is TGTGCCACCAGTTCAGGCCCTGACGAGCAGTACTTC. Translated, it gives CATSSGPDEQYF.

The rearrangement uses TRBV7-2 and TRBJ2-3; the D is unclear. This CDR3 has 12 residues. Between the trimmed V and J ends, which lost 7 bases and 1 base, there was a span of 6 bases. CDR1 and CDR2 from the germline V gene are SGHTA and FQGNSA. CDR3 in DNA: TGTGCCAGCACCCCTGGCACAGATACGCAGTATTTT. Its protein is CASTPGTDTQYF.

This chain uses TRBV19 with TRBJ1-5, with D hard to call. This CDR3 has 13 residues. V dropped 9 bases and J dropped 0 bases, with 9 bases sitting between them. Germline V gene sequence: CDR1 LNHDA, CDR2 SQIVND (reference sequence). This CDR3 reads CASPGDSNQPQHF. The CDR3 DNA is TGTGCCAGCCCGGGAGATAGCAATCAGCCCCAGCATTTT.

The chain carries TRBV14 and TRBJ1-4, with D unclear. Per the germline V gene, CDR1 is SGHDN and CDR2 is FVKESK. Between the trimmed V and J ends, which lost 3 bases and 5 bases, there was a span of 16 bases. The CDR3 runs to 16 residues. This chain's CDR3 is CASSQRQVGSNEKLFF. The CDR3 nucleotides are TGTGCCAGCAGCCAGAGACAAGTTGGATCGAATGAAAAACTGTTTTTT.

The chain carries TRBV5-4 and TRBJ1-1; no definite D call. Germline CDR1 SGHNT, CDR2 YYREEE (reference sequence). V gave up 0 bases and J gave up 0 bases, with 9 bases separating them. The CDR3 totals 15 residues. DNA of the CDR3: TGTGCCAGCAGCTTGGCCGGTGGAGTGAACACTGAAGCTTTCTTT. Translating gives CASSLAGGVNTEAFF.